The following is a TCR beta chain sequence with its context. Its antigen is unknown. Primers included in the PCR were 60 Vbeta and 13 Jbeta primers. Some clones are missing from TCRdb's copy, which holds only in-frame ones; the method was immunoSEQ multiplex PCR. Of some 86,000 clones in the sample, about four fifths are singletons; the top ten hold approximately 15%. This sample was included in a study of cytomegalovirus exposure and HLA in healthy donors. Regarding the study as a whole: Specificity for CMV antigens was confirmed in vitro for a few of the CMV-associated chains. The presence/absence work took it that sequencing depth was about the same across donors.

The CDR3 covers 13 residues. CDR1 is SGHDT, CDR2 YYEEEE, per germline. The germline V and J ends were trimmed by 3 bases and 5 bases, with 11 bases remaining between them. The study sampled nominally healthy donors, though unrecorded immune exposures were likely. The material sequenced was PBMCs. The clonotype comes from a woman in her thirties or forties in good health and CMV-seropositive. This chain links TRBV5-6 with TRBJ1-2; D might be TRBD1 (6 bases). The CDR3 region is CASSSGQKYGYTF. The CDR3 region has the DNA TGTGCCAGCAGCTCAGGACAGAAATATGGCTACACCTTC.